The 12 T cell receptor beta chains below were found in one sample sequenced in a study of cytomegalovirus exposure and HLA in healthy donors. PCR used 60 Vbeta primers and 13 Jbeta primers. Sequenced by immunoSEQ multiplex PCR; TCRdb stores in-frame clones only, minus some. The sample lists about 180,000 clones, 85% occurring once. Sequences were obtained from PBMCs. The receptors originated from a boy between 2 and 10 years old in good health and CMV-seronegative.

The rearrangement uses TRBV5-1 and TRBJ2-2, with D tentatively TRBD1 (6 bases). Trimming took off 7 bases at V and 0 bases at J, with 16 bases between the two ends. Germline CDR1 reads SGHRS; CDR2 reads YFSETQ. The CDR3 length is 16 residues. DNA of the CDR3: TGCGCCAGCTCCCAAGTTGAGGGGGCGAACACCGGGGAGCTGTTTTTT. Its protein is CASSQVEGANTGELFF. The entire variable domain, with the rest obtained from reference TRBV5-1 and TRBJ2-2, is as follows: KAGVTQTPRYLIKTRGQQVTLSCSPISGHRSVSWYQQTPGQGLQFLFEYFSETQRNKGNFPGRFSGRQFSNSRSEMNVSTLELGDSALYLCASSQVEGANTGELFFGEGSRLTVL.

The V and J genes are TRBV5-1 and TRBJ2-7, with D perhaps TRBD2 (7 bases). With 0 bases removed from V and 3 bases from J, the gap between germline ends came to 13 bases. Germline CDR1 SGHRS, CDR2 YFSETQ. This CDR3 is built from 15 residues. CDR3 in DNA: TGCGCCAGCAGCTTGGCGGGGGGCATCGGCTACGAGCAGTACGTC. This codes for CASSLAGGIGYEQYV.

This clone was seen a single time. CDR3 amino acids: CASSVGGGREETQYF. The CDR3 bases are TGTGCCAGCAGCGTAGGAGGCGGGAGGGAAGAGACCCAGTACTTC. The chain recombines TRBV9 with TRBJ2-5, with 9 bases lining up with TRBD2. The germline gives CDR1 SGDLS, CDR2 YYNGEE. After removal of 0 bases from V and 3 bases from J, the junction contained 3 bases not matched to a gene. The CDR3 has 15 residues.

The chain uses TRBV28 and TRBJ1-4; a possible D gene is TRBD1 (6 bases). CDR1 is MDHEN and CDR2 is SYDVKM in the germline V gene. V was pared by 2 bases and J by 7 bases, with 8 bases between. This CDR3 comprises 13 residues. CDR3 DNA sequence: TGTGCCAGCAGTTTAAGGGGGTTTGAAAAACTGTTTTTT. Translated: CASSLRGFEKLFF.

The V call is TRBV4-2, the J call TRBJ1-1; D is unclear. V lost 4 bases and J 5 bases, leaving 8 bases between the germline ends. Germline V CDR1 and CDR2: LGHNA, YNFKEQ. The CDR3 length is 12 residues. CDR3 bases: TGTGCCAGCAGCCTCACGAGGACTGAAGCTTTCTTT. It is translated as CASSLTRTEAFF.

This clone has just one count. Here the CDR3 reads CAWSPGLAGGEETQYF. CDR3 sequence (DNA): TGTGCCTGGAGCCCGGGACTAGCGGGAGGCGAAGAGACCCAGTACTTC. The chain links TRBV30 to TRBJ2-5; 15 bases line up with TRBD2. V lost 3 bases, J lost 3 bases, and 5 bases stayed unmatched. The CDR3 is 16 residues long. Germline V gives CDR1 GTSNPN, CDR2 SVGIG (reference sequence). The full variable domain, in which reference TRBV30 and TRBJ2-5 provide the parts outside the CDR3, is SQTIHQWPATLVQPVGSPLSLECTVEGTSNPNLYWYRQAAGRGLQLLFYSVGIGQISSEVPQNLSASRPQDRQFILSSKKLLLSDSGFYLCAWSPGLAGGEETQYFGPGTRLLVL.

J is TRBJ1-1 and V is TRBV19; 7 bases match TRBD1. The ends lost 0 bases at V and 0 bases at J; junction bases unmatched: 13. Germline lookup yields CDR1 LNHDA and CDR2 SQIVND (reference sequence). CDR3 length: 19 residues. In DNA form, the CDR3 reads TGTGCCAGTAGTATAGACTCAGGACAGGACAAAGGGATGAACACTGAAGCTTTCTTT. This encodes CASSIDSGQDKGMNTEAFF.

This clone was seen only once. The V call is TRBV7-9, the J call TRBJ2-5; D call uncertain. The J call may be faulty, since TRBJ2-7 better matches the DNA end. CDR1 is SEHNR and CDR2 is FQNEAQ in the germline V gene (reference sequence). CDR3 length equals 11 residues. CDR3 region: CASSSSAEQYF. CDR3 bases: TGTGCCAGCAGCTCCTCCGCCGAGCAGTACTTC.

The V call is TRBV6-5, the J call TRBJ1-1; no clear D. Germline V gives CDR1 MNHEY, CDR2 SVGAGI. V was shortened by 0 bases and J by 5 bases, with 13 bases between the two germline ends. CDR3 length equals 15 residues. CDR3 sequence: CASSYSGPDWTEAFF. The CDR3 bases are TGTGCCAGCAGTTACTCTGGCCCTGATTGGACTGAAGCTTTCTTT.

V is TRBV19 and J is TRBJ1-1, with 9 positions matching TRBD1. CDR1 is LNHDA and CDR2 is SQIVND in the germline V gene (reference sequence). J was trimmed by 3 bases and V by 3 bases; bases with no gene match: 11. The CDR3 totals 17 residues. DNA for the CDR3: TGTGCCAGTAGTATCCAGGCCTGGGACAGGGCTGACACTGAAGCTTTCTTT. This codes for CASSIQAWDRADTEAFF. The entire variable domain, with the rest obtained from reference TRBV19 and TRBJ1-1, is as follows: DGGITQSPKYLFRKEGQNVTLSCEQNLNHDAMYWYRQDPGQGLRLIYYSQIVNDFQKGDIAEGYSVSREKKESFPLTVTSAQKNPTAFYLCASSIQAWDRADTEAFFGQGTRLTVV.

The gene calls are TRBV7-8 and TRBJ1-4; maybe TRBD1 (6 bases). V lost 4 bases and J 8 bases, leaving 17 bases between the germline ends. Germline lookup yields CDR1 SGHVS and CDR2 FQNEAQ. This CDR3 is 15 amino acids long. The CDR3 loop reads CASSSNRVGVEKLFF. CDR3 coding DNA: TGTGCCAGCAGCTCCAACAGGGTGGGGGTGGAAAAACTGTTTTTT.

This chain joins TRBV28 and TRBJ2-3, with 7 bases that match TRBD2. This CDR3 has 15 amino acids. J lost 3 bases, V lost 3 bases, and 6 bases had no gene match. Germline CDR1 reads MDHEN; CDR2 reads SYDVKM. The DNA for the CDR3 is TGTGCCAGCAGTTTGGGAGGGTTTAGAACAGATACGCAGTATTTT. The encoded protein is CASSLGGFRTDTQYF.